The 31 T cell receptor beta chains below were found in one sample sequenced in a study of beta chain features in type 1 diabetes. Expressed TCRB transcripts got sequenced, as all isolated RNA was reverse transcribed. Some clones are missing from TCRdb's copy, which holds only in-frame ones; the method was immunoSEQ multiplex PCR. The sample holds over 120,000 clones; less than 11% are singletons and the top ten take 1% to 1.5%. The sample taken for sequencing was naive CD4+ T cells from blood. Source of these receptors: a young man in good health.

This clone has a handful of counts. The chain has TRBV6-5 and TRBJ1-2; 10 nucleotides align to TRBD1. Germline V gene data show CDR1 as MNHEY and CDR2 as SVGAGI. The trim removed 8 bases at V and 8 bases at J, leaving 8 bases unmatched. CDR3 length: 13 residues. The DNA of the CDR3 is TGTGCCAGCCGGGACAGGGGCCTCCTGGGCTACACCTTC. This sequence encodes CASRDRGLLGYTF.

The chain combines TRBV4-1 with TRBJ2-4; D perhaps matches TRBD2 (7 bases). The CDR3 loop spans 16 amino acids. CDR1 is MGHRA and CDR2 is YSYEKL in the germline V gene. The V gene lost 4 bases and the J gene lost 2 bases, with 15 bases spanning the gap. This chain's CDR3 is CASSPGEGQTKNIQYF. The CDR3 DNA follows: TGCGCCAGCAGCCCAGGGGAGGGGCAGACCAAAAACATTCAGTACTTC.

This sequence joins TRBV9 and TRBJ1-1; D is perhaps TRBD1 (5 bases). Germline V gene sequence: CDR1 SGDLS, CDR2 YYNGEE. V lost 0 bases, J lost 1 base, and 7 bases lay in between. CDR3 length equals 14 residues. The CDR3 DNA is TGTGCCAGCAGCGTAGCACAGGAGAACACTGAAGCTTTCTTT. This translates into CASSVAQENTEAFF.

This clone was seen a few times. The J gene is TRBJ2-5, the V gene TRBV7-7, with D perhaps matching TRBD1 (6 bases). Germline CDR1 and CDR2: SSHAT and FNYEAQ (reference sequence). The CDR3 spans 15 residues. Trimming stripped 1 base from V and 5 bases from J, with 14 bases between. In DNA, the CDR3 is TGTGCCAGCAGCTTAGGGGGTACAGGGTGGGAGACCCAGTACTTC. Protein product: CASSLGGTGWETQYF.

The chain employs TRBV7-2 and TRBJ2-3; D possibly corresponds to TRBD1 (6 bases). Germline loops: CDR1 SGHTA, CDR2 FQGNSA. The ends were cut back, 5 bases at V and 0 bases at J, with 12 bases in the middle. The CDR3 has 15 amino acids. The CDR3 protein is CASSRQAASTDTQYF. The CDR3 DNA is TGTGCCAGCAGCCGACAGGCGGCTAGCACAGATACGCAGTATTTT.

This clone was recorded at least ten times. The rearrangement joins TRBV18 to TRBJ2-5; no firm D call. Trimming removed 2 bases from V and 1 base from J, with 8 bases in between. The CDR3 extends over 14 amino acids. CDR1 and CDR2 from the germline V gene are KGHSH and LQKENI. CDR3 residues: CASSPGQTQETQYF. The CDR3 bases are TGTGCCAGCTCACCAGGGCAGACCCAAGAGACCCAGTACTTC.

V is TRBV5-1 and J is TRBJ2-7; perhaps TRBD1 as D (5 bases). The CDR3 is 14 amino acids. CDR1 and CDR2 (germline): SGHRS, YFSETQ. Trimming cost V 0 bases and J 5 bases, with 12 bases left between them. The CDR3 DNA is TGCGCCAGCAGCTTGGGACATCAGGGCGACGAGCAGTACTTC. Residues: CASSLGHQGDEQYF.

The V and J genes are TRBV11-2 and TRBJ1-6, with 8 bases lining up with TRBD1. Germline V gene lookup returns CDR1 SGHAT and CDR2 FQNNGV. Trimming removed 5 bases from V and 10 bases from J; junction bases left unmatched: 7. CDR3 size: 14 residues. The CDR3 DNA reads TGTGCCAGCAGCACAGACAGGGGAGGATCACCCCTCCACTTT. This codes for CASSTDRGGSPLHF.

This clone appeared a few times. The rearrangement uses TRBV29-1 and TRBJ2-7; D gene unclear. Trimming removed 3 bases from V and 0 bases from J, with 6 bases in between. This CDR3 comprises 12 residues. Germline loops: CDR1 SQVTM, CDR2 ANQGSEA. CDR3 nucleotides: TGCAGCGTTGAGGGCAGCTCCTACGAGCAGTACTTC. This translates into CSVEGSSYEQYF.

The genes are TRBV7-2 and TRBJ2-1; 10 bases are shared with TRBD1. Germline assignment: CDR1 SGHTA and CDR2 FQGNSA. The CDR3 has 16 amino acids. Trimming took 0 bases from V and 8 from J; bases not matched to a gene: 7. The CDR3 DNA reads TGTGCCAGCAGCTTAGCGTGGGGACAGGGGATCGATGAGCAGTTCTTC. As protein: CASSLAWGQGIDEQFF.

This clone appeared a few times. The chain joins TRBV30 to TRBJ1-2; D call uncertain. The ends were cut back, 0 bases at V and 3 bases at J, with 11 bases in the middle. This CDR3 spans 14 amino acids. The germline CDR1 and CDR2 sequences are GTSNPN and SVGIG (reference sequence). The CDR3 DNA reads as TGTGCCTGGAGTGTGGGGAGTGGGGACTATGGCTACACCTTC. Translated: CAWSVGSGDYGYTF. The full variable domain, in which reference TRBV30 and TRBJ1-2 provide the parts outside the CDR3, is SQTIHQWPATLVQPVGSPLSLECTVEGTSNPNLYWYRQAAGRGLQLLFYSVGIGQISSEVPQNLSASRPQDRQFILSSKKLLLSDSGFYLCAWSVGSGDYGYTFGSGTRLTVV.

This clone was picked up a small number of times. The chain has TRBV2 and TRBJ2-1; the D is unclear. The CDR3 runs 13 residues. Germline loops: CDR1 SNHLY, CDR2 FYNNEI. V dropped 5 bases and J dropped 5 bases, with 10 bases sitting between them. CDR3 in amino acids: CASSIQQHNEQFF. Here the CDR3 DNA reads TGTGCCAGCAGTATTCAACAGCACAATGAGCAGTTCTTC.

The V gene is TRBV9, the J gene TRBJ2-7, with 9 nucleotides matching TRBD1. The CDR3 runs 13 residues. V shed 4 bases, J shed 5 bases, and the junction held 4 bases outside the gene matches. Looked up from germline, CDR1 is SGDLS and CDR2 is YYNGEE. CDR3 amino acids: CASSPWDRDEQYF. Written as DNA, the CDR3 is TGTGCCAGCAGCCCCTGGGACAGGGACGAGCAGTACTTC.

Only a few counts were recorded for this clone. The V call is TRBV9, the J call TRBJ2-1; 9 bases are shared with TRBD2. Germline V CDR1 and CDR2: SGDLS, YYNGEE. The length of the CDR3 is 16 residues. With V trimmed by 2 bases and J by 4 bases, 7 bases remained unmatched. The CDR3 here is CASSVGATSGYNEQFF. The CDR3 DNA follows: TGTGCCAGCAGCGTCGGGGCGACTAGCGGATACAATGAGCAGTTCTTC.

The rearrangement uses TRBV6-1 and TRBJ2-3; D may be TRBD2 (6 bases). The CDR3 length is 14 residues. V lost 6 bases, J lost 4 bases, and 14 bases lay in between. Germline V gives CDR1 MNHNS, CDR2 SASEGT. The CDR3: CASRRRLDPDTQYF. As DNA, the CDR3 is TGTGCCAGCAGGCGACGACTAGATCCAGATACGCAGTATTTT.

This clone turned up a few times. The chain's CDR3 is CSVEGHRSTDTQYF. CDR3 DNA sequence: TGCAGCGTTGAAGGACACCGAAGCACAGATACGCAGTATTTT. The chain uses TRBV29-1 and TRBJ2-3; D gene unclear. Germline V gene sequence: CDR1 SQVTM, CDR2 ANQGSEA. This CDR3 is built from 14 residues. V shed 1 base and J shed 0 bases, with 8 bases lying between them.

CDR3 in DNA: TGTGCCAGTAGTATAAACCGGTACCCGGGGGACACTGAAGCTTTCTTT. Translation: CASSINRYPGDTEAFF. The gene calls are TRBV19 and TRBJ1-1; D possibly corresponds to TRBD1 (5 bases). The CDR3 has 16 amino acids. Germline CDR1 LNHDA, CDR2 SQIVND (reference sequence). Trimming removed 2 bases from V and 3 bases from J, with 16 bases in between. Looking up the rest from reference TRBV19 and TRBJ1-1 gives the full variable domain: DGGITQSPKYLFRKEGQNVTLSCEQNLNHDAMYWYRQDPGQGLRLIYYSQIVNDFQKGDIAEGYSVSREKKESFPLTVTSAQKNPTAFYLCASSINRYPGDTEAFFGQGTRLTVV.

This clone was counted many times. This chain links TRBV30 with TRBJ2-1; 7 bases are shared with TRBD1. The CDR3 spans 13 residues. V shed 0 bases and J 6 bases; nucleotides not matched to a gene: 2. From germline, CDR1 is GTSNPN and CDR2 SVGIG (reference sequence). The CDR3 DNA is TGTGCCTGGAGTGTAAGGGGGCCCAATGAGCAGTTCTTC. Residues: CAWSVRGPNEQFF.

The rearrangement joins TRBV7-9 to TRBJ2-5, with 7 bases fitting TRBD2. CDR1 is SEHNR and CDR2 is FQNEAQ in the germline V gene (reference sequence). This CDR3 is built from 13 residues. Trimming at V came to 4 bases and at J to 4 bases, leaving 3 bases not matched to a gene. The CDR3 protein is CASSYPGGETQYF. For the CDR3, the DNA is TGTGCCAGCAGCTACCCGGGGGGAGAGACCCAGTACTTC. The full variable domain, its missing parts supplied by reference TRBV7-9 and TRBJ2-5, is DTGVSQNPRHKITKRGQNVTFRCDPISEHNRLYWYRQTLGQGPEFLTYFQNEAQLEKSRLLSDRFSAERPKGSFSTLEIQRTEQGDSAMYLCASSYPGGETQYFGPGTRLLVL.

A few counts support this clone. This rearrangement joins TRBV7-2 to TRBJ2-1, with unresolved D. Per germline, CDR1 SGHTA and CDR2 FQGNSA. V lost 6 bases, J lost 4 bases, and 16 bases lay in between. The CDR3 runs to 15 residues. The CDR3 protein is CASRPRGRSYNEQFF. In nucleotides, the CDR3 is TGTGCCAGCAGACCCCGAGGCAGAAGTTACAATGAGCAGTTCTTC.

This clone was counted a few times. This rearrangement joins TRBV14 to TRBJ2-5; the match to TRBD2 covers 8 bases. After removal of 4 bases from V and 4 bases from J, the junction contained 5 bases not matched to a gene. The CDR3 spans 14 residues. CDR1 is SGHDN, CDR2 FVKESK, per germline. CDR3 DNA sequence: TGTGCCAGCAGCCCCGGGACTAGTAGAGAGACCCAGTACTTC. Its protein product is CASSPGTSRETQYF.

This chain joins TRBV19 and TRBJ1-5; 7 positions agree with TRBD1. Germline V gene sequence: CDR1 LNHDA, CDR2 SQIVND (reference sequence). V shed 7 bases, J shed 5 bases, and the junction held 8 bases outside the gene matches. This CDR3 is built from 14 residues. The CDR3 sequence: CASNYRDRYQPQHF. The CDR3 DNA sequence: TGTGCCAGTAACTATAGGGACAGATATCAGCCCCAGCATTTT. The whole variable domain, remainder taken from reference TRBV19 and TRBJ1-5, is DGGITQSPKYLFRKEGQNVTLSCEQNLNHDAMYWYRQDPGQGLRLIYYSQIVNDFQKGDIAEGYSVSREKKESFPLTVTSAQKNPTAFYLCASNYRDRYQPQHFGDGTRLSIL.

This clone has just a few counts. This chain uses TRBV7-2 with TRBJ2-1; no definite D call. CDR3 length equals 11 residues. V lost 5 bases, J lost 5 bases, and 4 bases lay in between. Germline V gene data show CDR1 as SGHTA and CDR2 as FQGNSA. The CDR3 DNA reads as TGTGCCAGCAGCATCAACAATGAGCAGTTCTTC. Protein sequence: CASSINNEQFF. Looking up the rest from reference TRBV7-2 and TRBJ2-1 gives the full variable domain: GAGVSQSPSNKVTEKGKDVELRCDPISGHTALYWYRQSLGQGLEFLIYFQGNSAPDKSGLPSDRFSAERTGGSVSTLTIQRTQQEDSAVYLCASSINNEQFFGPGTRLTVL.

This clone appeared a few times. The chain links TRBV11-2 to TRBJ2-7; possibly TRBD1 for D (6 bases). The V gene's germline CDR1 is SGHAT and CDR2 FQNNGV. The length of the CDR3 is 14 residues. The ends were cut back, 4 bases at V and 6 bases at J, with 16 bases in the middle. The CDR3 nucleotides read TGTGCCAGCAGCTCCCTCTTAAGGGGGACCGAGCAGTACTTC. Protein: CASSSLLRGTEQYF. The whole variable domain, remainder taken from reference TRBV11-2 and TRBJ2-7, is EAGVAQSPRYKIIEKRQSVAFWCNPISGHATLYWYQQILGQGPKLLIQFQNNGVVDDSQLPKDRFSAERLKGVDSTLKIQPAKLEDSAVYLCASSSLLRGTEQYFGPGTRLTVT.

The gene calls are TRBV6-5 and TRBJ1-1; 7 nucleotides align to TRBD1. The J segment lost 1 base and the V segment lost 6 bases, leaving 5 bases of the junction unmatched. The CDR3 extends over 14 amino acids. Germline lookup yields CDR1 MNHEY and CDR2 SVGAGI. CDR3 loop: CASRQGQSNTEAFF. CDR3 DNA: TGTGCCAGCAGACAGGGACAGTCGAACACTGAAGCTTTCTTT.

The chain uses TRBV28 and TRBJ2-7; 12 bases are a match to TRBD2. CDR3 length: 17 residues. Germline V CDR1 and CDR2: MDHEN, SYDVKM. The ends lost 4 bases at V and 6 bases at J; junction bases unmatched: 13. CDR3 region: CASSSPSSGGALSEQYF. CDR3 DNA: TGTGCCAGCAGTTCCCCCTCTAGCGGGGGGGCCCTTTCCGAGCAGTACTTC.

In this sample, this clone turned up a few times. The rearrangement joins TRBV28 to TRBJ2-7; D possibly corresponds to TRBD1 (6 bases). The CDR3 totals 14 residues. Germline-derived CDR1 and CDR2 are MDHEN and SYDVKM. V lost 7 bases, J lost 6 bases, and 19 bases lay in between. DNA for the CDR3: TGTGCCAGCAAAGTATCAGGGGCGCTTTCCGAGCAGTACTTC. Translating gives CASKVSGALSEQYF.

The rearrangement links TRBV7-5 to TRBJ2-3; the D call of TRBD1 is as the table states it, not checked on the DNA. TRBV7-5 is tagged as a pseudogene. This CDR3 has 15 amino acids. CDR3 protein: CATYHVGGNTDTQYF. The CDR3 nucleotides read TGTGCCACGTACCACGTAGGGGGCAACACAGATACGCAGTATTTT.

The V and J genes are TRBV7-2 and TRBJ2-2, with 7 bases identical to TRBD1. The germline gives CDR1 SGHTA, CDR2 FQGNSA. V lost 5 bases to trimming and J lost 2 bases; unmatched junction nucleotides: 8. The CDR3 is made up of 16 amino acids. CDR3 in amino acids: CASSRQGQINTGELFF. In DNA, the CDR3 is TGTGCCAGCAGCCGCCAGGGACAGATAAACACCGGGGAGCTGTTTTTT.

The CDR3 sequence: CASSVDSQPNYGYTF. DNA of the CDR3: TGTGCCAGCAGCGTAGACAGTCAGCCTAACTATGGCTACACCTTC. The chain links TRBV9 to TRBJ1-2; no definite D call. From germline, CDR1 is SGDLS and CDR2 YYNGEE. The V and J ends lost 0 bases and 0 bases respectively, with 9 bases between them. This CDR3 is 15 amino acids long.

The table lists this clone with a few counts. This chain joins TRBV5-4 and TRBJ1-2, with 9 bases identical to TRBD1. The CDR3 contains 13 residues. After removal of 4 bases from V and 5 bases from J, the junction contained 3 bases not matched to a gene. Germline V gene data show CDR1 as SGHNT and CDR2 as YYREEE (reference sequence). The CDR3 reads CASSGGQGYGYTF. Here the CDR3 DNA reads TGTGCCAGCAGCGGCGGACAGGGGTATGGCTACACCTTC.